The entry below describes one T cell receptor (beta chain). Its target is not known. A single base separates this from a much larger clone, so it may be a read error. The sample comes from a study of tumor-infiltrating lymphocytes in primary liver carcinoma. About the research overall: Tumors were stage T1-T3 N0M0, about 4 to 11 cm across. Points from the study as a whole: Compared with tumor region pairs, tumor-adjacent and tumor-blood pairs overlapped less. Roughly 7.5-25% of top clones, and no more, occurred in all five tumor regions.

The roughly 17-31 mg bulk tissue piece was not sorted before simultaneous RNA and DNA extraction. This CDR3 spans 12 amino acids. V lost 8 bases, J lost 9 bases, and 7 bases stayed unmatched. Germline V CDR1 and CDR2: SGHRS, YFSETQ. From approximately 530 ng of total RNA, TCR beta-specific cDNA was reverse-transcribed using a constant-region primer. Three nested multiplex PCR rounds, a slightly modified ARM-PCR method, built the TCR beta libraries. With TRBV1-TRBV30 forward primers and a C-beta reverse primer, the first two PCR rounds were run for 10 cycles each. TCRdb analysed the multiplex PCR reads with MiXCR anew, one entry per CDR3 protein. The sample lists about 99,000 distinct CDR3 sequences, more than 65% occurring once.

The chain joins TRBV5-1 to TRBJ1-1, with 10 bases that match TRBD1. The specimen sequenced was liver tumor tissue from sampling region 5. As to subset: tumor region T5, tumor centre. The source of this sequence is a woman aged 60 to 75 with primary liver carcinoma and hepatitis B virus infection. The CDR3 here is CARSDRGRQAFF. The CDR3 region has the DNA TGCGCCAGAAGCGACAGGGGGCGGCAAGCTTTCTTT. Using reference TRBV5-1 and TRBJ1-1 for the parts outside the CDR3, the full variable domain is KAGVTQTPRYLIKTRGQQVTLSCSPISGHRSVSWYQQTPGQGLQFLFEYFSETQRNKGNFPGRFSGRQFSNSRSEMNVSTLELGDSALYLCARSDRGRQAFFGQGTRLTVV.